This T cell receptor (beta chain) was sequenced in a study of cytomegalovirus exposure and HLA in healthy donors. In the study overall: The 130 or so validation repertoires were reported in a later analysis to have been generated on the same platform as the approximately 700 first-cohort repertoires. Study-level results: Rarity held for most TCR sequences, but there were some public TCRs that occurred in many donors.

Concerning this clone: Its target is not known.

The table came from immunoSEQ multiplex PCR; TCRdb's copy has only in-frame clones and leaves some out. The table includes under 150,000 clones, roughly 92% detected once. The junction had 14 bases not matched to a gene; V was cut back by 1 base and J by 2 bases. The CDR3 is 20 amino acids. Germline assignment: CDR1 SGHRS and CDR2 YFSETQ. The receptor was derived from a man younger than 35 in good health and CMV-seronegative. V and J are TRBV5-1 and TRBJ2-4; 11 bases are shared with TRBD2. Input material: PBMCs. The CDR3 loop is CASSLYGTSGAINSKNIQYF. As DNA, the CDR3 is TGCGCCAGCAGCTTGTACGGGACTAGCGGCGCTATAAACTCCAAAAACATTCAGTACTTC.